This T cell receptor beta chain was found in a study of post-analysis software for immune sequencing data. Study-wide results and limits: Controls showed lower frequencies than patients for roughly 5 TRBV segments, and TRBV5-6, TRBV5-1 and TRBV20-1 were among these. F measure grouped same-batch samples tightly together. When compared against controls, multiple sclerosis patients showed significantly lower normalized Chao1 diversity.

Regarding this clonotype: No antigen is known for it.

Built from TCR beta cDNA, the libraries had unique molecular identifiers in them. TCRdb fed the PCR reads into MiXCR, producing one record per CDR3 protein. The data hold more than 450,000 distinct CDR3 sequences, with roughly 40% observed a single time. From germline, CDR1 is SGHVS and CDR2 FQNEAQ. The CDR3 totals 16 residues. Between the trimmed V and J ends, which lost 5 bases and 2 bases, there was a span of 17 bases. Material for sequencing was blood. The chain employs TRBV7-8 and TRBJ2-3, with D perhaps TRBD1 or TRBD2 (5 bases each). The sequence derives from a girl between 5 and 17 years old with multiple sclerosis. The DNA of the CDR3 is TGTGCCAGCAGCCAGTTCAGGGACGTCGTCACAGATACGCAGTATTTT. Protein sequence: CASSQFRDVVTDTQYF.